This entry features one T cell receptor (beta chain) sequence. Its antigen is unidentified. This entry belongs to a study of cytomegalovirus exposure and HLA in healthy donors. Study-wide results and limits: A few CMV-associated chains were confirmed in vitro to be specific for CMV antigens. The authors enumerated around 150 TCR beta chains as linked to cytomegalovirus. With later analysis, a missense DCLRE1C variant became linked to TCR beta V- and J-gene trimming.

This CDR3 region has 16 residues. Trimming left V 6 bases short and J 0 bases short, with 16 bases between. Looked up from germline, CDR1 is MRHNA and CDR2 is SNTAGT. It was with 60 Vbeta and 13 Jbeta primers that the PCR ran. Generated by immunoSEQ multiplex PCR, the TCRdb table keeps only in-frame clones and is missing some. This table has over 100,000 clones, roughly 80% appearing once. The V and J genes are TRBV6-4 and TRBJ2-3; TRBD1 is a possible D gene (6 bases). Sequenced input: PBMCs. The source is a male donor in good health and CMV-seropositive. CDR3 nucleotides: TGTGCCAGCAGGAACTGGACAGCCTCTAGCACAGATACGCAGTATTTT. It specifies CASRNWTASSTDTQYF.